This T cell receptor beta chain originates from a study of graft-versus-host responses after intestinal transplantation. The wider study: Recipients received multivisceral, liver-intestinal, or isolated intestinal transplants. The whole recipient group had anti-thymocyte globulin induction followed by tacrolimus and steroids for roughly three years.

The V gene's germline CDR1 is SNHLY and CDR2 FYNNEI. V shed 1 base and J 2 bases; nucleotides not matched to a gene: 2. CDR3 length: 14 residues. Profiling relied on immunoSEQ multiplex PCR, and the TCRdb table lists in-frame clones only, not all of them. In the table there are about 9,800 clones, approximately 89% of which are singletons. This specimen consisted of PBMCs, obtained roughly 43 days after intestinal transplant. The receptor's source is a human patient who received an intestinal transplant, so some T cells may come from the graft donor. This sequence joins TRBV2 and TRBJ2-7, with TRBD1 matching over 7 bases. In nucleotides, the CDR3 is TGTGCCAGCAGTGAAGGGACAGGAGCCTACGAGCAGTACTTC. Protein sequence: CASSEGTGAYEQYF.